These T cell receptor beta chains were read from a single sample in a study of T cell responses to AZD1222 COVID-19 vaccine. Method: immunoSEQ multiplex PCR; TCRdb's copy keeps in-frame clones and lacks some. Counted here are about 140,000 clones, roughly 90% occurring once; the ten biggest clones make up over 1.5%. The input for sequencing was peripheral blood, taken on day 0 of AZD1222 vaccination. These receptors originate from an adult in good health. Both conserved end residues are part of each CDR3. The order of the fields is D gene, J gene, clone size, V gene, CDR3 protein, CDR3 DNA. A D gene is named only where the DNA matches it firmly. The size entry is marked missing in some rows and otherwise reads once, few, many or a size class.

d_gene: TRBD2; j_gene: TRBJ2-1; abundance: -; v_gene: TRBV29-1; CDR3aa: CSVRASGFNEQFF; CDR3nt: TGCAGCGTTCGGGCTAGCGGATTCAATGAGCAGTTCTTC
d_gene: -; j_gene: TRBJ1-3; abundance: -; v_gene: TRBV28; CDR3aa: CASQSGNTIYF; CDR3nt: TGTGCCAGCCAGTCGGGAAACACCATATATTTT
d_gene: TRBD1; j_gene: TRBJ1-1; abundance: -; v_gene: TRBV28; CDR3aa: CASSFPRGTEAFF; CDR3nt: TGTGCCAGCAGTTTCCCCAGGGGGACTGAAGCTTTCTTT
d_gene: -; j_gene: TRBJ1-6; abundance: -; v_gene: TRBV6-5; CDR3aa: CASSYSRGGENSPLHF; CDR3nt: TGTGCCAGCAGTTACTCCCGGGGGGGTGAGAATTCACCCCTCCACTTT
d_gene: -; j_gene: TRBJ2-2; abundance: -; v_gene: TRBV7-2; CDR3aa: CASSLPISDRPRWLFF; CDR3nt: TGTGCCAGCAGCTTACCGATTTCGGACCGACCGCGTTGGCTGTTTTTT
d_gene: -; j_gene: TRBJ2-1; abundance: -; v_gene: TRBV14; CDR3aa: CASSQGQRTGNEQFF; CDR3nt: TGTGCCAGCAGCCAAGGTCAGCGGACTGGGAATGAGCAGTTCTTC
d_gene: -; j_gene: TRBJ1-2; abundance: -; v_gene: TRBV6-5; CDR3aa: CASSLADPANYGYTF; CDR3nt: TGTGCCAGCAGTCTCGCCGACCCAGCTAACTATGGCTACACCTTC
d_gene: -; j_gene: TRBJ2-1; abundance: once; v_gene: TRBV21-1; CDR3aa: CASSKGYRDRGLYNEQFF; CDR3nt: TGTGCCAGCAGCAAAGGTTACCGGGACAGGGGGCTGTACAATGAGCAGTTCTTC
d_gene: TRBD2; j_gene: TRBJ2-7; abundance: -; v_gene: TRBV7-6; CDR3aa: CASSPGTSGRGPYEQYF; CDR3nt: TGTGCCAGCAGCCCCGGGACTAGCGGGAGGGGACCCTACGAGCAGTACTTC
d_gene: -; j_gene: TRBJ2-7; abundance: -; v_gene: TRBV7-9; CDR3aa: CASSPNPGEQYF; CDR3nt: TGTGCCAGCAGCCCAAATCCGGGCGAGCAGTACTTC
d_gene: -; j_gene: TRBJ1-3; abundance: -; v_gene: TRBV5-1; CDR3aa: CASSPDGRTSGNTIYF; CDR3nt: TGCGCCAGCAGCCCCGATGGACGTACCTCTGGAAACACCATATATTTT
d_gene: -; j_gene: TRBJ1-1; abundance: -; v_gene: TRBV7-9; CDR3aa: CASWTGESTEAFF; CDR3nt: TGTGCCAGCTGGACGGGGGAAAGCACTGAAGCTTTCTTT
d_gene: -; j_gene: TRBJ2-2; abundance: -; v_gene: TRBV5-4; CDR3aa: CASSSGPGRRYTGELFF; CDR3nt: TGTGCCAGCAGCTCCGGCCCGGGACGGAGATACACCGGGGAGCTGTTTTTT
d_gene: -; j_gene: TRBJ2-1; abundance: once; v_gene: TRBV7-2; CDR3aa: CASSLAGGGLEQFF; CDR3nt: TGTGCCAGCAGCTTAGCGGGCGGCGGGTTAGAGCAGTTCTTC
d_gene: -; j_gene: TRBJ2-1; abundance: -; v_gene: TRBV7-9; CDR3aa: CASTGLMGERGNEQFF; CDR3nt: TGTGCCAGCACCGGCTTAATGGGAGAGAGGGGGAATGAGCAGTTCTTC
d_gene: -; j_gene: TRBJ2-7; abundance: -; v_gene: TRBV15; CDR3aa: CATSRGGLGISYEQYF; CDR3nt: TGTGCCACCAGCAGAGGAGGGCTTGGGATCTCCTACGAGCAGTACTTC
d_gene: -; j_gene: TRBJ2-3; abundance: -; v_gene: TRBV5-4; CDR3aa: CASSRMAGGADTQYF; CDR3nt: TGTGCCAGCAGCCGGATGGCCGGGGGAGCAGATACGCAGTATTTT
d_gene: -; j_gene: TRBJ2-7; abundance: once; v_gene: TRBV5-8; CDR3aa: CASSSRGLSYEQYF; CDR3nt: TGTGCCAGCAGCTCAAGAGGGCTTTCCTACGAGCAGTACTTC
d_gene: TRBD2; j_gene: TRBJ2-5; abundance: -; v_gene: TRBV9; CDR3aa: CASSRGGSGETQYF; CDR3nt: TGTGCCAGCAGCCGGGGCGGGAGTGGGGAGACCCAGTACTTC
d_gene: -; j_gene: TRBJ1-2; abundance: -; v_gene: TRBV25-1; CDR3aa: CASSETAWGYTF; CDR3nt: TGTGCCAGCAGTGAAACGGCTTGGGGCTACACCTTC
d_gene: -; j_gene: TRBJ2-5; abundance: -; v_gene: TRBV5-1; CDR3aa: CASSLGTAKQETQYF; CDR3nt: TGCGCCAGCAGCTTGGGGACAGCAAAACAAGAGACCCAGTACTTC
d_gene: -; j_gene: TRBJ2-5; abundance: -; v_gene: TRBV3-1/TRBV3-2; CDR3aa: CASSQDWEQTQYF; CDR3nt: TGTGCCAGCAGCCAAGATTGGGAGCAGACCCAGTACTTC
d_gene: -; j_gene: TRBJ1-3; abundance: once; v_gene: TRBV2; CDR3aa: CASEVPSSGNTIYF; CDR3nt: TGTGCCAGCGAGGTACCCTCCTCTGGAAACACCATATATTTT
d_gene: -; j_gene: TRBJ2-3; abundance: -; v_gene: TRBV7-9; CDR3aa: CASSLARGRTDTQYF; CDR3nt: TGTGCCAGCAGCTTAGCGAGGGGACGCACAGATACGCAGTATTTT